The clone carrying this T cell receptor (beta chain) has at least ten counts. The data stem from a study of blood T cells in healthy people across ages. A second PCR, run for about 6 to 11 cycles, used a sample-barcoded 5' primer plus a J-beta primer mix. Each of the samples gave a minimum of 3 million paired-end reads that contained CDR3. TCRdb used MiXCR to reprocess the 5' RACE reads, holding one entry per CDR3 protein. Altogether about 1.7 million distinct CDR3 sequences are present, about 30% being singletons, with the ten largest covering about 7.7%. This sequence originates from a woman younger than 45 in good health. Sequencing used blood.

CDR3 in amino acids: CASSLAATGVVDTQYF. DNA of the CDR3: TGTGCCAGCAGCTTAGCAGCGACAGGGGTTGTCGATACGCAGTATTTT. The gene calls are TRBV7-9 and TRBJ2-3; 8 nucleotides line up with TRBD1. The CDR3 extends over 16 amino acids. The germline V gene has CDR1 SEHNR and CDR2 FQNEAQ (reference sequence). Trimming took 0 bases from V and 6 from J; bases not matched to a gene: 8.